These 28 T cell receptor beta chains were sequenced from one sample in a study of beta chain features in type 1 diabetes. Every isolated RNA sample was fully reverse transcribed, so sequencing captured expressed TCRB transcripts. Sequencing used immunoSEQ multiplex PCR; TCRdb keeps in-frame clones, though not all of them. The repertoire consists of more than 300,000 clones, with roughly 12% occurring once and the leading ten covering under 0.02%. The sequenced sample consisted of naive CD4+ T cells from blood. Every receptor here comes from a young man in good health.

The V gene is TRBV30, the J gene TRBJ2-3, with 7 positions matching TRBD2. V shed 3 bases, J shed 5 bases, and the junction held 14 bases outside the gene matches. The germline CDR1 and CDR2 sequences are GTSNPN and SVGIG (reference sequence). The CDR3 length is 16 residues. CDR3 coding DNA: TGTGCCTGGAGGGCCTTTGGTGGGGGGGACCGAGATACGCAGTATTTT. It specifies CAWRAFGGGDRDTQYF.

In its sample, this clone was seen a few times. The V call is TRBV10-3, the J call TRBJ1-5, with a possible D match to TRBD1 (6 bases). Trimming pared 6 bases from V and 1 base from J, leaving 7 bases between. Germline V lookup: CDR1 ENHRY, CDR2 SYGVKD. The CDR3 is 13 amino acids. The CDR3 protein is CAIRGASNQPQHF. DNA of the CDR3: TGTGCCATCAGGGGGGCCAGCAATCAGCCCCAGCATTTT.

The J gene is TRBJ2-1, the V gene TRBV4-2; 10 bases map to TRBD2. This CDR3 has 16 residues. The V and J ends lost 4 bases and 1 base, in that order; junction bases with no gene match: 4. Germline CDR1 and CDR2: LGHNA and YNFKEQ. The CDR3: CASSPGLAASYNEQFF. The DNA of the CDR3 is TGTGCCAGCAGCCCCGGACTAGCGGCGTCCTACAATGAGCAGTTCTTC.

This clone was seen a few times. V is TRBV7-9 and J is TRBJ2-1; D is possibly TRBD2 (5 bases). The CDR3 loop spans 13 amino acids. The V end was cut by 2 bases, the J end by 6 bases, with 8 bases between. CDR1 is SEHNR, CDR2 FQNEAQ, per germline (reference sequence). CDR3 loop: CASSLTGINEQFF. The CDR3 DNA reads TGTGCCAGCAGCTTAACCGGGATCAATGAGCAGTTCTTC.

This clone has just a few counts. The V gene is TRBV19, the J gene TRBJ1-2; TRBD1 might be the D (5 bases). CDR3 length: 14 residues. The V gene's germline CDR1 is LNHDA and CDR2 SQIVND (reference sequence). V gave up 9 bases and J gave up 0 bases, with 14 bases separating them. The CDR3 sequence is CASLSGAANYGYTF. CDR3 sequence (DNA): TGTGCCAGCCTGAGCGGGGCAGCTAACTATGGCTACACCTTC.

This clone was observed a few times. The chain recombines TRBV5-6 with TRBJ1-3, with TRBD1 as a possible D gene (6 bases). This CDR3 is built from 15 residues. Trimming shortened V by 3 bases and J by 8 bases, and 18 bases separated the two germline ends. The V gene's germline CDR1 is SGHDT and CDR2 YYEEEE. CDR3 loop: CASSWRTAPRDTIYF. The CDR3 nucleotides read TGTGCCAGCAGCTGGAGGACAGCCCCTCGGGACACCATATATTTT.

This clone was seen a few times. The genes are TRBV29-1 and TRBJ2-7, with D hard to call. V lost 6 bases, J lost 2 bases, and 11 bases lay in between. Germline CDR1 SQVTM, CDR2 ANQGSEA. The CDR3 runs 12 residues. The CDR3 nucleotides read TGCAGCGTCCGTCTGGCTGCCTACGAGCAGTACTTC. It is translated as CSVRLAAYEQYF.

The chain carries TRBV6-1 and TRBJ2-1; 7 nucleotides line up with TRBD1. This CDR3 is 18 amino acids long. Germline values: CDR1 MNHNS, CDR2 SASEGT. The junction had 11 bases not matched to a gene; V was cut back by 1 base and J by 2 bases. For the CDR3, the DNA is TGTGCCAGCAGTGAAGATTTAGGGGGCCGGCTCGCCTACAATGAGCAGTTCTTC. Translated: CASSEDLGGRLAYNEQFF.

The chain links TRBV18 to TRBJ2-1; 9 bases match TRBD1. Germline loops: CDR1 KGHSH, CDR2 LQKENI. CDR3 size: 15 residues. V lost 4 bases to trimming and J lost 8 bases; unmatched junction nucleotides: 9. The CDR3 region is CASSQGQGGFDEQFF. DNA for the CDR3: TGTGCCAGCTCACAGGGACAGGGAGGGTTCGATGAGCAGTTCTTC. Full variable domain (missing parts from reference TRBV18 and TRBJ2-1): NAGVMQNPRHLVRRRGQEARLRCSPMKGHSHVYWYRQLPEEGLKFMVYLQKENIIDESGMPKERFSAEFPKEGPSILRIQQVVRGDSAAYFCASSQGQGGFDEQFFGPGTRLTVL.

This clone was picked up a small number of times. V gene TRBV6-1 combines with J gene TRBJ2-7, with TRBD1 matching over 8 bases. CDR1 is MNHNS and CDR2 is SASEGT in the germline V gene. J was trimmed by 2 bases and V by 0 bases; bases with no gene match: 9. There are 17 residues in the CDR3. DNA for the CDR3: TGTGCCAGCAGTGAAGCGGCCCCAGGGGGCTACCCCTACGAGCAGTACTTC. It is translated as CASSEAAPGGYPYEQYF.

This clone came up a few times. The rearrangement joins TRBV4-3 to TRBJ1-1, with D perhaps matching TRBD1 (6 bases). Trimming shortened V by 4 bases and J by 2 bases, and 11 bases separated the two germline ends. CDR3 size: 14 residues. Germline V lookup: CDR1 LGHNA, CDR2 YSLEER. The CDR3 sequence: CASSPLGANTEAFF. The CDR3 nucleotides read TGCGCCAGCAGCCCTTTGGGGGCCAACACTGAAGCTTTCTTT.

The chain uses TRBV5-1 and TRBJ2-1, with TRBD1 matching over 10 bases. This CDR3 contains 15 residues. Germline assignment: CDR1 SGHRS and CDR2 YFSETQ. Trimming cost V 3 bases and J 3 bases; bases outside gene matches: 3. CDR3 sequence: CASSSGQGNYNEQFF. Here the CDR3 DNA reads TGCGCCAGCAGCTCGGGACAGGGGAACTACAATGAGCAGTTCTTC.

Turning to this clone: The germline gene is not matched at one end of the junction; a read error may be the cause. This rearrangement joins TRBV9 to TRBJ2-1; D is unresolved. The germline CDR1 and CDR2 sequences are SGDLS and YYNGEE. The length of the CDR3 is 13 residues. The DNA for the CDR3 is TGTGCCAGCAGCGTAGCCTCCCACAATGAGCAGTTCTTC. Translation: CASSVASHNEQFF.

This rearrangement joins TRBV9 to TRBJ2-1; D might be TRBD2 (6 bases). The germline gives CDR1 SGDLS, CDR2 YYNGEE. The V and J ends lost 0 bases and 9 bases respectively, with 19 bases between them. The CDR3 covers 16 residues. The CDR3 bases are TGTGCCAGCAGCGTAGGGCCAGACCGAGGGAGGAGTGAGCAGTTCTTC. Protein: CASSVGPDRGRSEQFF.

This clone was seen a few times. V usage is TRBV7-2 and J usage is TRBJ1-4, with D hard to call. Germline V gene sequence: CDR1 SGHTA, CDR2 FQGNSA. V lost 1 base and J 6 bases, leaving 12 bases between the germline ends. The CDR3 length is 15 residues. CDR3 loop: CASSLDGREYEKLFF. CDR3 sequence (DNA): TGTGCCAGCAGCTTAGACGGGAGAGAATATGAAAAACTGTTTTTT.

This clone was seen a handful of times. V gene TRBV5-1 combines with J gene TRBJ1-4; 7 positions agree with TRBD1. Germline CDR1 SGHRS, CDR2 YFSETQ. Trimming took 2 bases from V and 5 from J; bases not matched to a gene: 3. The CDR3 totals 14 residues. This CDR3 is CASSFATGNEKLFF. The DNA of the CDR3 is TGCGCCAGCAGCTTTGCGACAGGGAATGAAAAACTGTTTTTT.

This clone occurred a few times. This chain joins TRBV30 and TRBJ2-7, with D possibly TRBD1 on 5 matching bases. The V end lost 4 bases, the J end lost 2 bases, and 12 bases lay between the germline ends. CDR3 length: 13 amino acids. Germline V lookup: CDR1 GTSNPN, CDR2 SVGIG (reference sequence). In DNA, the CDR3 is TGTGCCTGGAAGGACACAGACCCCTACGAGCAGTACTTC. Its protein product is CAWKDTDPYEQYF.

A few counts support this clone. This sequence joins TRBV4-3 and TRBJ2-7; TRBD2 matches 7 bases. V shed 1 base, J shed 1 base, and the junction held 7 bases outside the gene matches. The germline gives CDR1 LGHNA, CDR2 YSLEER. The CDR3 runs 16 residues. The CDR3 reads CASSQGSRGSSYEQYF. The CDR3 DNA follows: TGCGCCAGCAGCCAAGGCTCGCGGGGGTCATCCTACGAGCAGTACTTC.

The gene calls are TRBV28 and TRBJ2-5; TRBD2 agrees at 13 bases. The CDR3 is made up of 17 amino acids. The germline V gene encodes CDR1 MDHEN and CDR2 SYDVKM. V was pared by 4 bases and J by 4 bases, with 9 bases of the junction left unmatched. CDR3: CASSSLPTSGRPETQYF. The CDR3 DNA reads TGTGCCAGCAGTTCCCTCCCGACTAGCGGGAGGCCAGAGACCCAGTACTTC.

The gene calls are TRBV11-2 and TRBJ2-7, with TRBD1 matching 11 bases. This CDR3 has 14 amino acids. The V gene end was trimmed by 2 bases and the J gene end by 5 bases; junction bases not matched to a gene: 2. Looked up from germline, CDR1 is SGHAT and CDR2 is FQNNGV. CDR3 loop: CASSLSGQGDEQYF. The CDR3 DNA follows: TGTGCCAGCAGCTTATCGGGACAGGGGGACGAGCAGTACTTC.

This clone has a handful of counts. The DNA for the CDR3 is TGTGCCAGCAGCGCGGGACTTCTTTACAATGAGCAGTTCTTC. It yields the protein CASSAGLLYNEQFF. This chain links TRBV9 with TRBJ2-1; TRBD2 might be the D (6 bases). The length of the CDR3 is 14 residues. Germline V CDR1 and CDR2: SGDLS, YYNGEE. V lost 3 bases and J lost 4, with 11 bases in between.

This clone was recorded a few times. The chain is built from TRBV27 and TRBJ2-7; D is unclear. CDR3 length equals 10 residues. V lost 7 bases, J lost 10 bases, and 11 bases lay in between. CDR1 and CDR2 (germline): MNHEY, SMNVEV (reference sequence). CDR3 sequence reads: CASTVSPQYF. The CDR3 DNA follows: TGTGCCAGCACCGTATCCCCCCAGTACTTC.

This clone was detected only a few times. The chain uses TRBV2 and TRBJ2-7; 7 bases are shared with TRBD2. The CDR3 sequence is 17 residues long. The V segment lost 7 bases and the J segment 2 bases; nucleotides outside the gene matches: 17. Germline lookup yields CDR1 SNHLY and CDR2 FYNNEI. CDR3 protein: CASTPEGLAVLAYEQYF. CDR3 bases: TGTGCCAGCACCCCCGAGGGGCTAGCGGTATTGGCCTACGAGCAGTACTTC.

The V gene is TRBV2, the J gene TRBJ1-6; D gene uncertain. CDR1 and CDR2 (germline): SNHLY, FYNNEI. The ends were cut back, 6 bases at V and 4 bases at J, with 7 bases in the middle. The CDR3 consists of 13 residues. CDR3 sequence reads: CASSADYNSPLHF. The DNA for the CDR3 is TGTGCCAGCAGCGCGGATTATAATTCACCCCTCCACTTT.

The chain has TRBV28 and TRBJ2-5; a possible D gene is TRBD1 (5 bases). The CDR3 runs to 14 residues. Germline loops: CDR1 MDHEN, CDR2 SYDVKM. Trimming took off 2 bases at V and 5 bases at J, with 12 bases between the two ends. The CDR3 coding sequence is TGTGCCAGCAGTTTAACAGGCCCGTTGGAGACCCAGTACTTC. Its translation is CASSLTGPLETQYF.

The chain employs TRBV5-4 and TRBJ2-4; tentative D call: TRBD2 (6 bases). CDR1 SGHNT and CDR2 YYREEE come from the germline V gene (reference sequence). CDR3 length: 16 amino acids. Deletions cut 5 bases from V and 5 bases from J, with 20 bases between. CDR3 region: CASSPLPSAAENIQYF. The CDR3 region has the DNA TGTGCCAGCAGTCCTCTCCCTAGCGCGGCCGAAAACATTCAGTACTTC.

This clone has a handful of counts. The gene calls are TRBV6-4 and TRBJ2-3; the D gene is possibly TRBD1 (6 bases). CDR3 length: 13 amino acids. Per germline, CDR1 MRHNA and CDR2 SNTAGT. Trimming took 2 bases from V and 6 from J, leaving 9 bases between them. The CDR3 spells CASSDTGRDTQYF. The CDR3 nucleotides read TGTGCCAGCAGTGACACAGGGCGCGATACGCAGTATTTT.

The chain joins TRBV29-1 to TRBJ1-1; tentative D call: TRBD1 (6 bases). The CDR3 covers 13 residues. Germline-derived CDR1 and CDR2 are SQVTM and ANQGSEA. V lost 5 bases to trimming and J lost 0 bases, with 10 bases between them. The CDR3 DNA follows: TGCAGCGTTACTACAGGGATGAACACTGAAGCTTTCTTT. Protein: CSVTTGMNTEAFF. Variable domain in full (rest from reference TRBV29-1 and TRBJ1-1): SAVISQKPSRDICQRGTSLTIQCQVDSQVTMMFWYRQQPGQSLTLIATANQGSEATYESGFVIDKFPISRPNLTFSTLTVSNMSPEDSSIYLCSVTTGMNTEAFFGQGTRLTVV.